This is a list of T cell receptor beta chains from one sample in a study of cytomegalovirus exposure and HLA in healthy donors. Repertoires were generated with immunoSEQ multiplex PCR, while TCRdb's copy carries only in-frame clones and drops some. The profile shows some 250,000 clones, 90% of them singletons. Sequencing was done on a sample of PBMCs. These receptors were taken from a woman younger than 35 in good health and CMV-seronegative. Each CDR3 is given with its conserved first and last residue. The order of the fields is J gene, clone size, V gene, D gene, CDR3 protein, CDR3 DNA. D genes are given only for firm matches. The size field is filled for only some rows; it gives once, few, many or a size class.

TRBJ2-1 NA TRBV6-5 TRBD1 CASSAQGDEQFF TGTGCCAGCAGTGCCCAGGGGGATGAGCAGTTCTTC
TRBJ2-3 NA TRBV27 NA CASSLLGPDTQYF TGTGCCAGCAGTTTACTGGGGCCAGATACGCAGTATTTT
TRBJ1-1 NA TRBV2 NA CASKVQGGTNTEAFF TGTGCCAGCAAAGTTCAGGGTGGAACGAACACTGAAGCTTTCTTT
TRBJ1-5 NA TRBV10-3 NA CATGPGSNQPQHF TGTGCCACCGGACCAGGGAGCAATCAGCCCCAGCATTTT
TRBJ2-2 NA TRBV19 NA CARATPGELFF TGTGCCAGAGCCACGCCCGGGGAGCTGTTTTTT
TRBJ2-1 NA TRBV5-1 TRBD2 CASSLARAGGTSYNEQFF TGCGCCAGCAGCTTGGCTCGGGCGGGGGGGACCTCCTACAATGAGCAGTTCTTC
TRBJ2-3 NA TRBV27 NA CASSFVPSTDTQYF TGTGCCAGCAGTTTTGTCCCTAGCACAGATACGCAGTATTTT
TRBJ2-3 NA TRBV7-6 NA CASSLLSGQSTDTQYF TGTGCCAGCAGCTTATTAAGCGGACAGAGCACAGATACGCAGTATTTT
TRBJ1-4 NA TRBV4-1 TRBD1 CASSQESPGGEKLFF TGCGCCAGCAGCCAAGAGTCCCCAGGGGGGGAAAAACTGTTTTTT
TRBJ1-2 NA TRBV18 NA CASSPRADYGYTF TGTGCCAGCTCACCACGGGCAGATTATGGCTACACCTTC
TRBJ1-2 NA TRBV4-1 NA CASSQALRLRGARGYTF TGCGCCAGCAGCCAAGCCCTAAGGCTACGTGGAGCGAGAGGCTACACCTTC
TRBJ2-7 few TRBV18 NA CASSPPEWQAYEQYF TGTGCCAGCTCACCACCGGAATGGCAGGCCTACGAGCAGTACTTC
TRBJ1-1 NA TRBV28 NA CASRDATEAFF TGTGCCAGTAGAGATGCTACTGAAGCTTTCTTT
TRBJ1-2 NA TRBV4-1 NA CASSPDRSDYGYTF TGCGCCAGCAGCCCCGACAGGAGTGACTATGGCTACACCTTC
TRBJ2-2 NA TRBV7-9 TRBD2 CASSLAPGLADTGELFF TGTGCCAGCAGCTTAGCGCCGGGACTAGCGGACACCGGGGAGCTGTTTTTT
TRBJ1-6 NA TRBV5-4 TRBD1 CASSFQDRANSPLHF TGTGCCAGCAGCTTCCAAGACAGGGCTAATTCACCCCTCCACTTT
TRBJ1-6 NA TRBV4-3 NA CASSQDTGSDNSPLHF TGCGCCAGCAGCCAAGATACGGGGTCGGATAATTCACCCCTCCACTTT
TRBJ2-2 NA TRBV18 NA CASSPYPNTGELFF TGTGCCAGCTCACCATATCCGAACACCGGGGAGCTGTTTTTT
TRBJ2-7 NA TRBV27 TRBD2 CASRQPGLAGGKGYEQYF TGTGCCAGCAGACAACCGGGACTAGCGGGGGGTAAGGGGTACGAGCAGTACTTC
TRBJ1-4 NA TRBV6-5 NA CASSRGRREKLFF TGTGCCAGCAGCCGCGGTCGTCGTGAAAAACTGTTTTTT
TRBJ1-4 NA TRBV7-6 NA CASSLATATNEKLFF TGTGCCAGCAGCTTAGCGACAGCAACTAATGAAAAACTGTTTTTT
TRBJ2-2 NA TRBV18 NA CASSPRAGAENTGELFF TGTGCCAGCTCACCACGGGCGGGGGCCGAGAACACCGGGGAGCTGTTTTTT
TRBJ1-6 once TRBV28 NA CASREGLPLHF TGTGCCAGCAGGGAGGGATTACCCCTCCACTTT
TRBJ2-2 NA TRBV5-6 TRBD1 CASSLERTGNTGELFF TGTGCCAGCAGCTTGGAACGGACAGGGAACACCGGGGAGCTGTTTTTT
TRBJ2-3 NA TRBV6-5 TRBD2 CASSNFLAGDAYTQYF TGTGCCAGCAGTAACTTCCTAGCGGGGGATGCGTATACGCAGTATTTT
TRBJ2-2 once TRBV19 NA CASSIRLLLATPGELFF TGTGCCAGTAGTATACGTCTCCTACTAGCCACCCCGGGGGAGCTGTTTTTT
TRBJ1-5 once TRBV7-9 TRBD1 CASSLVSGQGNQPQHF TGTGCCAGCAGCTTAGTTTCCGGACAGGGGAATCAGCCCCAGCATTTT
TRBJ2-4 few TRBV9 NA CASSGGTVLAKNIQYF TGTGCCAGCAGCGGCGGGACAGTTCTAGCCAAAAACATTCAGTACTTC
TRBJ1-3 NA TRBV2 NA CASSSDIGSGNTIYF TGTGCCAGCAGCTCCGATATCGGGTCTGGAAACACCATATATTTT
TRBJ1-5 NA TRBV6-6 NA CASSYGDRINQPQHF TGTGCCAGCAGTTACGGCGACAGGATAAATCAGCCCCAGCATTTT
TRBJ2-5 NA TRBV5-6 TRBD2 CASSPGLAGVEGETQYF TGTGCCAGCAGCCCTGGACTAGCGGGGGTGGAGGGAGAGACCCAGTACTTC
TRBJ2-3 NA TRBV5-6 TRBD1 CASAGRTGSRTDTQYF TGTGCCAGCGCTGGACGGACAGGGAGCCGAACAGATACGCAGTATTTT
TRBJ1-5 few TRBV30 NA CAWSPGISDQPKHF TGTGCCTGGAGTCCGGGGATCAGCGATCAGCCCAAGCATTTT
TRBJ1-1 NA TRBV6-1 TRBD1 CASLGTGNTEAFF TGTGCCAGCCTCGGGACAGGGAACACTGAAGCTTTCTTT
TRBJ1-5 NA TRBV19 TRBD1 CASAETGYQPQHF TGTGCTAGTGCGGAGACAGGGTACCAGCCCCAGCATTTT
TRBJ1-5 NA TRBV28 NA CASSLSPLAVHNQPQHF TGTGCCAGCAGTTTATCCCCCCTAGCAGTACACAATCAGCCCCAGCATTTT
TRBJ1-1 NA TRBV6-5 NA CASSYSGGLNTEAFF TGTGCCAGCAGTTACTCTGGGGGGTTGAACACTGAAGCTTTCTTT
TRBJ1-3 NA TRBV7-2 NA CASSLVGGSGNTIYF TGTGCCAGCAGCTTAGTCGGCGGGTCTGGAAACACCATATATTTT
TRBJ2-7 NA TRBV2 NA CASSDIVFEQYF TGTGCCAGCAGTGATATCGTGTTTGAGCAGTACTTC
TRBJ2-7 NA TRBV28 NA CASSLFGRGDYEQYF TGTGCCAGCAGTTTATTCGGCAGGGGGGACTACGAGCAGTACTTC
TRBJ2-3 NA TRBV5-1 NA CASSLTGITDTQYF TGCGCCAGCAGCTTAACGGGGATCACAGATACGCAGTATTTT
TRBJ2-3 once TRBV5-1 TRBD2 CASSLHSGGSSWDTQYF TGCGCCAGCAGCTTGCATAGCGGGGGATCATCGTGGGATACGCAGTATTTT
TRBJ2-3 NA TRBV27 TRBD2 CASSLKRGGPTDTQYF TGTGCCAGCAGTTTAAAGCGGGGGGGCCCCACAGATACGCAGTATTTT
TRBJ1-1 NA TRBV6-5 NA CASSLQDMNTEAFF TGTGCCAGCAGCTTACAGGACATGAACACTGAAGCTTTCTTT
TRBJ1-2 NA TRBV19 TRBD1 CASRATGANYGYTF TGTGCCAGTAGGGCTACAGGGGCTAACTATGGCTACACCTTC
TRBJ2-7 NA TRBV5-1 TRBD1 CASSLAGGTGIFYEQYF TGCGCCAGCAGCTTGGCCGGCGGGACAGGGATATTCTACGAGCAGTACTTC
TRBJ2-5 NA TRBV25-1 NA CASTQTGTLVVETQYF TGTGCCAGCACCCAAACCGGGACTTTGGTGGTGGAGACCCAGTACTTC
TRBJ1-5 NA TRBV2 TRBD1 CASRGTGVQDQPQHF TGTGCCAGCAGGGGGACAGGGGTGCAAGATCAGCCCCAGCATTTT